This T cell receptor (beta chain) was obtained from a study of identical twins. Study results and caveats: It was out-of-frame TCR alpha sharing in monozygotic twins that models underestimated.

Turning to this clonotype: The antigen is unknown.

After template switching added a universal primer site, the resulting cDNA carried unique molecular identifiers. TCRdb reprocessed the 5' RACE reads via MiXCR and lists one record per CDR3 protein. Of under 250,000 distinct CDR3 sequences in the sample, 12% were seen once. The same sample was also studied in work on yellow fever vaccine responses in identical twins.

The TCR comes from a woman aged 18-29 years in good health. Sequencing used memory (CD45RO+) T cells sorted from blood.

CDR3 sequence (DNA): TGTGCCAGCAGTTACTCGGGAGTTGCACCCCTCCACTTT. It is translated as CASSYSGVAPLHF. The rearrangement links TRBV6-2 or TRBV6-3 to TRBJ1-6; D not resolved. V lost 0 bases and J lost 11, with 8 bases in between. This CDR3 contains 13 residues. Germline values: CDR1 MNHEY, CDR2 SVGEGT.